The 18 T cell receptor beta chains in this list originate from one sample, sequenced in a study of blood T cell repertoires in COVID-19 (dated by TCRdb to the early 2020s). The library relied on the immunoSEQ multiplex PCR assay. Imported from immuneACCESS, the table was reduced by TCRdb to in-frame sequences with V and J called. These copies leave out some clones; in studies compared against another copy, an unresolved V gene accounts for under half, and the cause of the remainder is not known. The sample has 70,000 to 90,000 clones on record, approximately 91% of them singletons. Approximately 31% of the sample goes to the ten largest clones. The source material was peripheral blood. All receptors come from a man between 45 and 60 years old with acute or convalescent COVID-19.

The chain has TRBV7-9 and TRBJ2-2, with 7 bases that match TRBD2. CDR1 and CDR2 (germline): SEHNR, FQNEAQ (reference sequence). J was trimmed by 3 bases and V by 5 bases; bases with no gene match: 9. The CDR3 is 16 residues long. The CDR3 sequence is CASSPPGLGHTGELFF. CDR3 coding DNA: TGTGCCAGCAGCCCCCCTGGACTAGGCCACACCGGGGAGCTGTTTTTT.

The V call is TRBV24-1, the J call TRBJ2-1; maybe TRBD2 (5 bases). There are 16 residues in the CDR3. The germline V and J ends were trimmed by 0 bases and 6 bases, with 14 bases remaining between them. Germline lookup yields CDR1 KGHDR and CDR2 SFDVKD. Here the CDR3 reads CATSDLGSGRGNEQFF. DNA of the CDR3: TGTGCCACCAGTGATTTGGGGAGCGGTAGAGGCAATGAGCAGTTCTTC.

This chain connects TRBV6-5 to TRBJ2-3, with D possibly matching TRBD1 (5 bases). Germline CDR1 is MNHEY and CDR2 is SVGAGI. This CDR3 spans 16 amino acids. Trimming shortened V by 0 bases and J by 0 bases, and 10 bases separated the two germline ends. In DNA, the CDR3 is TGTGCCAGCAGTTACTCCCCGACAGCTAGCACAGATACGCAGTATTTT. The encoded protein is CASSYSPTASTDTQYF.

The J gene is TRBJ2-1, the V gene TRBV4-1; TRBD2 is a possible D gene (6 bases). The germline V and J ends were trimmed by 4 bases and 0 bases, with 13 bases remaining between them. CDR1 and CDR2 from the germline V gene are MGHRA and YSYEKL. The CDR3 spans 16 residues. CDR3 loop: CASSPRDSSSYNEQFF. The CDR3, as DNA: TGCGCCAGCAGCCCCCGGGACTCGAGCTCCTACAATGAGCAGTTCTTC.

The chain recombines TRBV2 with TRBJ2-7; 7 nucleotides align to TRBD1. The CDR3 covers 15 residues. CDR1 and CDR2 (germline): SNHLY, FYNNEI. Losses at the gene ends were 7 bases for V and 0 bases for J; bases not matched to a gene: 9. CDR3 sequence reads: CASTIQGPSSYEQYF. The DNA of the CDR3 is TGTGCCAGCACCATACAGGGGCCAAGCTCCTACGAGCAGTACTTC.

The chain links TRBV10-2 to TRBJ1-2, with 8 bases lining up with TRBD1. V shed 1 base and J 5 bases; nucleotides not matched to a gene: 6. Germline V CDR1 and CDR2: WSHSY, SAAADI. CDR3 size: 15 residues. The CDR3, as DNA: TGCGCCAGCAGTGAGTTTGCAGGGGGCTGGTATGGCTACACCTTC. Translating it yields CASSEFAGGWYGYTF.

The chain uses TRBV6-5 and TRBJ1-2; possible D gene TRBD1, 5 bases. Germline CDR1 and CDR2: MNHEY and SVGAGI. This CDR3 contains 15 residues. V lost 7 bases and J lost 2, with 17 bases in between. This chain's CDR3 is CASTQGGVANYGYTF. CDR3 coding DNA: TGTGCCAGCACCCAGGGTGGAGTTGCGAACTATGGCTACACCTTC.

This rearrangement joins TRBV30 to TRBJ1-2; 7 bases align to TRBD1. Germline V gives CDR1 GTSNPN, CDR2 SVGIG (reference sequence). This CDR3 region has 13 residues. The J segment lost 4 bases and the V segment lost 1 base, leaving 3 bases of the junction unmatched. Here the CDR3 DNA reads TGTGCCTGGAGTGGGACAGGTTCCTATGGCTACACCTTC. Its translation: CAWSGTGSYGYTF.

V and J are TRBV5-4 and TRBJ2-6; D might be TRBD2 (7 bases). The CDR3 covers 18 residues. CDR1 is SGHNT and CDR2 is YYREEE in the germline V gene (reference sequence). Deletions cut 0 bases from V and 2 bases from J, with 15 bases between. CDR3 DNA: TGTGCCAGCAGCTTGGGAGGGACTACAGGGACTGGGGCCAACGTCCTGACTTTC. Translating it yields CASSLGGTTGTGANVLTF.

The chain has TRBV19 and TRBJ1-5; no firm D call. The CDR3 contains 14 residues. In germline, CDR1 is LNHDA, CDR2 SQIVND (reference sequence). Trimming pared 5 bases from V and 7 bases from J, leaving 15 bases between. This chain's CDR3 is CASSRGDNMQPQHF. In nucleotides, the CDR3 is TGTGCCAGTAGTCGGGGTGATAATATGCAGCCCCAGCATTTT.

The rearrangement uses TRBV30 and TRBJ1-4, with 11 bases identical to TRBD1. Per germline, CDR1 GTSNPN and CDR2 SVGIG (reference sequence). The CDR3 contains 16 residues. The J segment lost 7 bases and the V segment lost 2 bases, leaving 9 bases of the junction unmatched. The CDR3 protein is CAWSPQVGQGGEKLFF. The CDR3 DNA follows: TGTGCCTGGAGTCCACAGGTGGGACAGGGGGGTGAAAAACTGTTTTTT.

This chain links TRBV6-2 or TRBV6-3 with TRBJ2-7; TRBD2 is a possible D gene (5 bases). There are 15 residues in the CDR3. Germline CDR1 and CDR2: MNHEY and SVGEGT. Trimming pared 2 bases from V and 0 bases from J, leaving 11 bases between. DNA for the CDR3: TGTGCCAGCAGTTACGGTGTGGGGAGCTCCTACGAGCAGTACTTC. Its translation: CASSYGVGSSYEQYF.

The rearrangement links TRBV19 to TRBJ1-2, with D hard to call. Germline CDR1 LNHDA, CDR2 SQIVND (reference sequence). The CDR3 totals 14 residues. Trimming shortened V by 3 bases and J by 2 bases, and 10 bases separated the two germline ends. The CDR3 DNA reads TGTGCCAGTAGTATTCAGGTTACGAACTATGGCTACACCTTC. Translation gives CASSIQVTNYGYTF.

This clone was recorded once. The chain joins TRBV5-1 to TRBJ1-1; D gene unclear. Germline V CDR1 and CDR2: SGHRS, YFSETQ. This CDR3 is built from 14 residues. With 0 bases removed from V and 1 base from J, the gap between germline ends came to 7 bases. CDR3 in amino acids: CASSLGEANTEAFF. CDR3 in DNA: TGCGCCAGCAGCTTGGGGGAGGCGAACACTGAAGCTTTCTTT. The full variable domain, with the rest looked up from reference TRBV5-1 and TRBJ1-1, is KAGVTQTPRYLIKTRGQQVTLSCSPISGHRSVSWYQQTPGQGLQFLFEYFSETQRNKGNFPGRFSGRQFSNSRSEMNVSTLELGDSALYLCASSLGEANTEAFFGQGTRLTVV.

J is TRBJ1-3 and V is TRBV28; D possibly corresponds to TRBD1 (5 bases). The CDR3 length is 13 residues. Germline V CDR1 and CDR2: MDHEN, SYDVKM. Trimming stripped 11 bases from V and 9 bases from J, with 20 bases between. The CDR3 DNA reads TGTGCCGTTCGCGGGGGAGGTCCGGCCACCATATATTTT. It is translated as CAVRGGGPATIYF.

The chain recombines TRBV7-6 with TRBJ2-7; 9 bases match TRBD1. In germline, CDR1 is SGHVS, CDR2 FNYEAQ. With 3 bases clipped from V and 7 bases from J, the junction kept 10 bases outside the gene matches. The CDR3 totals 15 residues. This CDR3 reads CASSLSGTGRKEQYF. The CDR3 bases are TGTGCCAGCAGCTTGTCCGGGACAGGGAGGAAAGAGCAGTACTTC.

This rearrangement joins TRBV27 to TRBJ1-6, with a weak D call TRBD1 (5 bases). Germline CDR1 reads MNHEY; CDR2 reads SMNVEV (reference sequence). Deletions cut 5 bases from V and 6 bases from J, with 14 bases between. There are 15 residues in the CDR3. The CDR3 is CASSPRVNRNSPLHF. Written as DNA, the CDR3 is TGTGCCAGCAGTCCCAGGGTGAATCGTAATTCACCCCTCCACTTT.

The chain uses TRBV12-3 or TRBV12-4 and TRBJ2-7; 10 nucleotides line up with TRBD1. J was trimmed by 5 bases and V by 4 bases; bases with no gene match: 2. The CDR3 spans 13 residues. CDR3 residues: CASSWDRGDEQYF. For the CDR3, the DNA is TGTGCCAGCAGTTGGGACAGGGGCGACGAGCAGTACTTC.